This T cell receptor (beta chain) comes out of a study of T cells in tumors after PD-1 blockade. Study-wide points: Peripheral recruitment is suggested, as some novel exhausted tumor clones were in pre-treatment blood.

A remark on this clone: What it recognizes is unknown.

V lost 8 bases, J lost 0 bases, and 4 bases stayed unmatched. Germline V CDR1 and CDR2: ENHRY, SYGVKD. This CDR3 spans 14 amino acids. Only in-frame clones appear in the TCRdb table, and some are missing; sequencing was by immunoSEQ multiplex PCR. The sample has more than 40,000 clones, over 75% seen once. Here the sequenced sample was PBMCs, taken before anti-PD-1 treatment. The chain combines TRBV10-3 with TRBJ2-3; 8 positions match TRBD1. The clonotype comes from a human donor with basal cell carcinoma. CDR3 DNA sequence: TGTGCCATCGGGCAGGGGGCGAGCACAGATACGCAGTATTTT. Residues: CAIGQGASTDTQYF.